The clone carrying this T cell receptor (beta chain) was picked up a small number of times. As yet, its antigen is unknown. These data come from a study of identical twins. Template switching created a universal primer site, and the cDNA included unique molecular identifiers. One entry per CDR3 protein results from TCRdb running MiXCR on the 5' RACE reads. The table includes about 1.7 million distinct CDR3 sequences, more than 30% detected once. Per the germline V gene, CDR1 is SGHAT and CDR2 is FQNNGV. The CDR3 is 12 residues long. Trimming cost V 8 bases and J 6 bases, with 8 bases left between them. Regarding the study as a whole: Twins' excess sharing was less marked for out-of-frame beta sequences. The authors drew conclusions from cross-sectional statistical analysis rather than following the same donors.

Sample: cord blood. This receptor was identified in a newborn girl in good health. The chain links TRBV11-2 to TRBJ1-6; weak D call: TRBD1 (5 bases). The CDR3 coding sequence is TGTGCCAGCTCGACAGTTAATTCACCCCTCCACTTT. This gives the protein CASSTVNSPLHF. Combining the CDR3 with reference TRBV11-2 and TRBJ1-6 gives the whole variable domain EAGVAQSPRYKIIEKRQSVAFWCNPISGHATLYWYQQILGQGPKLLIQFQNNGVVDDSQLPKDRFSAERLKGVDSTLKIQPAKLEDSAVYLCASSTVNSPLHFGNGTRLTVT.